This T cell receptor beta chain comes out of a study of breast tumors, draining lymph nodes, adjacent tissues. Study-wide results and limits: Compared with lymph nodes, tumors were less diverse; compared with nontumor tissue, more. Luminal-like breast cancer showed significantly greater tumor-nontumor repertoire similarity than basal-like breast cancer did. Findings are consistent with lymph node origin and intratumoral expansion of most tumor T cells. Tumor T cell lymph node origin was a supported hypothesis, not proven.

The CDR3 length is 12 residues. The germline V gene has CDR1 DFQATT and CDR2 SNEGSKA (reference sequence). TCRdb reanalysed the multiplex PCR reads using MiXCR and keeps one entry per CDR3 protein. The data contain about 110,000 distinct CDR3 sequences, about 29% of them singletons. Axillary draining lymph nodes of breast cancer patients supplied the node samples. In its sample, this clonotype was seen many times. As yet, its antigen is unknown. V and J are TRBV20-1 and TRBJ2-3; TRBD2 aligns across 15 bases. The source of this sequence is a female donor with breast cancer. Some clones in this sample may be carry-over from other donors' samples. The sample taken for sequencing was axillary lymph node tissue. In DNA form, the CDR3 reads TGCGGGGGACTAGCGGGAGGAGATACGCAGTATTTT. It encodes CGGLAGGDTQYF.